This T cell receptor (beta chain) originates from a study of long-term antiretroviral therapy in people with HIV (dated by TCRdb to 2022 to 2024). Regarding the study in general: The earliest samples were collected roughly a decade before the 2015 WHO recommendation for immediate ART, at a time when ART was usually postponed until CD4 counts fell. A retrospective serial study tested whether changes in peripheral blood TRB repertoire composition and diversity were associated with ART initiation and durable HIV suppression. No cross-contamination during QIAcube processing was shown when test extractions of a monoclonal T-cell line were performed alongside about 33 polyclonal samples. Among the approximately 32 participants with HIV, about 11 were female. A total of approximately 200 cryopreserved PBMC samples came from approximately 30 adults with confirmed HIV infection and were collected serially over a mean of roughly six years (range 1-12).

Paper-wide results and their limitations: Inferences about post-ART repertoire changes are limited because no data were available on ART adherence, viral resistance or therapy changes. Compared with controls, HIV repertoires had narrower CDR3 length ranges, and the network structure pointed to an antigen-experienced repertoire that shifted only slightly toward naive after ART. The samples span the years 2004 to 2017, and the ART regimens used may be less effective than current regimens. Since PBMC availability was limited, sequencing covered only the TCR beta chain, with no alpha chain pairing. Because pre-ART samples had limited cell numbers, unsorted PBMC were profiled rather than sorted CD4+ and CD8+ T cells. A significant increase in TRB diversity was found to be associated with ART initiation, although TRB diversity was observed to remain significantly below that of transplant donor controls even after long-term ART. The repertoire was dominated across all time points by expanded TRB clones identified before ART initiation, although this dominance was seen to fluctuate and to decrease in many PLHIV after ART.

The immunoSEQ hsTCRB v3.0 assay was used at survey level resolution to sequence the TRB variable region. The target sequencing depth for TRB was about 40,000-55,000 T-cell genomes per sample. Pooled TRB libraries were sequenced on an Illumina MiSeq with a v3 150-cycle kit. The authors' pipeline ran thus. Analysis of repertoires was carried out in R inside a reproducible Nextflow workflow spanning QC, data transformation and analysis. LymphoSeq2, an R package for AIRR-Seq data exploration, was used to implement custom analyses. Several samples that produced fewer than 5000 total TRB sequences were removed, so 150 to 200 HIV repertoires were analyzed. Among the roughly 200 retained HIV repertoires, 55 to 65 were collected before ART initiation and approximately 130 after ART initiation. Each repertoire was downsampled to 5000 TRB nucleotide sequences, and summary statistics were averaged across 100 downsampling iterations. TRB sequences were retained for analysis only if CDR3 regions of at least seven amino acids were present. A Shannon entropy-derived clonality score and the Gini coefficient were used to measure diversity. In the repertoire networks, any two of the top 5000 CDR3 amino acid sequences were linked whenever the two sequences differed by an edit distance of one. Antigen specificity groups and MHC restriction were predicted for TRB CDR3 amino acid sequences with GLIPH2. To flag known CMV, EBV, HIV or tissue antigen associations, CDR3 amino acid sequences were matched against VDJdb and McPAS-TCR. Pre-ART, post-ART and control groups were compared with Wilcoxon signed-rank tests and Holm-Bonferroni correction. TCRdb carries this immuneACCESS record with in-frame sequences only. Its versions omit some clonotypes, under half of them owing to an unresolved V gene in the studies checked, with the rest unexplained. V, J and clone size are those of that table, while D and trimming were read from the DNA. The sample profile shows about 30,000 clones; 95% of them were found once. 3% to 4% of the sample is held by the ten biggest clonotypes.

The CDR3 sequence holds 16 residues, the cysteine and phenylalanine included. The kept DNA is CDR3 alone, 48 bases in frame from the first base. The germline V end is reduced by 3 bases and the J end by 7 bases; junction bases left unmatched: 13. CDR1 MNHEY and CDR2 SMNVEV were looked up in the germline V gene (reference sequence). Participants were included only if at least one PBMC sample before ART initiation and at least two post-ART samples were available. Every participant with HIV received treatment in the United States of America. Before DNA extraction, cryopreserved samples containing roughly 0.9-10 million PBMC were thawed and washed. At the time of the earliest PBMC sample for each participant with HIV, ages ranged from 23 to 54 years. Each participant contributed PBMC samples from 1-4 timepoints before ART initiation and 2-8 timepoints after ART initiation, with a median of 7 samples. Serial HIV viral load, CD4+ T-cell count, ART history and demographic data were obtained for every participant. Genomic DNA was extracted from unsorted PBMC with a Qiagen kit on a QIAcube, with processing performed in batches of 12 samples.

There are a few counts of this clone. Its antigen remains unidentified. No qualities accompany the bases; no much larger clone lies one base away. Specimen: unsorted PBMCs, collected 5.3 years after starting antiretroviral therapy. The receptor was derived from a man in his fifties or sixties with HIV. The V gene is TRBV27 and the J gene is TRBJ2-7; TRBD1 lines up with 9 middle nucleotides. The nucleotide sequence reads as follows: TGTGCCAGCAGTTTCCTCATTACGGGACAGGGCCTGGAGCAGTACTTC. This is translated as CASSFLITGQGLEQYF.